The 28 T cell receptor beta chains presented below share a single source sample, sequenced in a study of early T cells in non-severe SARS-CoV-2 infection. TCRdb independently ran MiXCR on the 5' RACE reads; one entry per CDR3 protein. The data hold fewer than 85,000 distinct CDR3 sequences, with more than 10% observed a single time. The sequencing sample was made of whole blood. The receptor set was obtained from an adult who was a healthcare worker with PCR-confirmed SARS-CoV-2 infection or an uninfected control (not recorded which).

This clonotype was seen at least ten times. This rearrangement joins TRBV4-1 to TRBJ2-7, with TRBD2 identical over 7 bases. V gave up 3 bases and J gave up 6 bases; unmatched junction bases: 11. The V gene's germline CDR1 is MGHRA and CDR2 YSYEKL. There are 15 residues in the CDR3. CDR3 nucleotide sequence: TGCGCCAGCAGCCAGACTAGCCTGGAATTATCCGAGCAGTACTTC. This gives the protein CASSQTSLELSEQYF.

At least ten counts were recorded for this clonotype. The chain carries TRBV3-1 and TRBJ1-1, with a weak D call TRBD1 (6 bases). Germline V gene sequence: CDR1 LGHDT, CDR2 YNNKEL (reference sequence). The ends were cut back, 4 bases at V and 3 bases at J, with 15 bases in the middle. The CDR3 consists of 15 residues. CDR3 sequence: CASSRGGQAHTEAFF. The CDR3 region has the DNA TGTGCCAGCAGCCGAGGGGGGCAAGCTCACACTGAAGCTTTCTTT.

V gene TRBV6-6 combines with J gene TRBJ1-5, with D possibly TRBD1 on 5 matching bases. The V and J ends lost 7 bases and 0 bases respectively, with 16 bases between them. Looked up from germline, CDR1 is MNHNY and CDR2 is SVGAGI (reference sequence). The CDR3 is made up of 16 amino acids. The CDR3, as DNA: TGTGCCAGCATAGGGACCAGGCCGTCTAGCAATCAGCCCCAGCATTTT. It yields the protein CASIGTRPSSNQPQHF.

This clonotype appeared a few times. The chain combines TRBV7-2 with TRBJ2-5; a weak D match, TRBD2 (5 bases). The CDR3 totals 16 residues. Deletions cut 5 bases from V and 5 bases from J, with 21 bases between. Germline CDR1 SGHTA, CDR2 FQGNSA. DNA of the CDR3: TGTGCCAGCAGCGCAAGAGGCGGGCAATCCCCGGAGACCCAGTACTTC. It specifies CASSARGGQSPETQYF.

This clonotype was detected many times. The J gene is TRBJ2-3, the V gene TRBV19; possible D gene TRBD2, 6 bases. Germline lookup yields CDR1 LNHDA and CDR2 SQIVND (reference sequence). The CDR3 is 13 amino acids. The germline V and J ends were trimmed by 6 bases and 2 bases, with 9 bases remaining between them. CDR3 sequence reads: CASSPGDTDTQYF. Here the CDR3 DNA reads TGTGCCAGTAGCCCGGGGGACACAGATACGCAGTATTTT.

The table lists this clonotype with a few counts. V usage is TRBV6-2 or TRBV6-3 and J usage is TRBJ1-1; D perhaps matches TRBD1 (5 bases). Germline CDR1 MNHEY, CDR2 SVGEGT. Trimming pared 5 bases from V and 0 bases from J, leaving 19 bases between. The CDR3 is made up of 17 amino acids. CDR3 nucleotides: TGTGCCAGCAGTGACCACCCCGGGGGAGGTATGAACACTGAAGCTTTCTTT. It encodes CASSDHPGGGMNTEAFF.

V gene TRBV5-5 combines with J gene TRBJ1-2; D call uncertain. Per the germline V gene, CDR1 is SGHKS and CDR2 is YYEKEE (reference sequence). With 0 bases removed from V and 7 bases from J, the gap between germline ends came to 10 bases. This CDR3 region has 13 residues. The CDR3 is CASSLVLGFGYTF. In DNA, the CDR3 is TGTGCCAGCAGCTTGGTTCTGGGTTTTGGCTACACCTTC.

This clonotype was counted between two and nine times. This sequence joins TRBV6-5 and TRBJ1-6; D is possibly TRBD1 (5 bases). The CDR3 runs to 12 residues. V shed 10 bases and J shed 10 bases, with 14 bases lying between them. Germline CDR1 is MNHEY and CDR2 is SVGAGI. In DNA, the CDR3 is TGTGCCACGAGGGGAGGTCGGTCACCCCTCCACTTT. Encoded protein: CATRGGRSPLHF.

This clonotype has more than one count but fewer than ten. The chain has TRBV7-9 and TRBJ2-2; a weak D match, TRBD2 (6 bases). The CDR3 has 15 amino acids. CDR1 and CDR2 (germline): SEHNR, FQNEAQ (reference sequence). Trimming shortened V by 10 bases and J by 1 base, and 16 bases separated the two germline ends. CDR3 DNA: TGTGCCACCCCCCCGGAGGGCTTGAACACCGGGGAGCTGTTTTTT. Encoded protein: CATPPEGLNTGELFF.

J is TRBJ1-2 and V is TRBV3-1, with D tentatively TRBD1 (5 bases). The CDR3 length is 15 residues. CDR1 is LGHDT, CDR2 YNNKEL, per germline (reference sequence). V was cut by 3 bases and J by 3 bases, with 14 bases left in between. As DNA, the CDR3 is TGTGCCAGCAGCCACCCCACCGAGGGGTACTATGGCTACACCTTC. Its translation: CASSHPTEGYYGYTF.

This clonotype was detected ten times or more. This chain connects TRBV11-2 to TRBJ2-2; the match to TRBD2 covers 8 bases. Germline lookup yields CDR1 SGHAT and CDR2 FQNNGV. J lost 4 bases, V lost 4 bases, and 11 bases had no gene match. CDR3 size: 17 residues. CDR3 bases: TGTGCCAGCAGCTACGGCGGGGGGAGTGTCGGCACCGGGGAGCTGTTTTTT. Translated: CASSYGGGSVGTGELFF.

CDR3 sequence reads: CASSSATVVYEQYF. In DNA form, the CDR3 reads TGTGCCAGCAGTTCTGCGACAGTAGTCTACGAGCAGTACTTC. The chain joins TRBV12-3 or TRBV12-4 to TRBJ2-7; D might be TRBD1 (5 bases). The CDR3 contains 14 residues. V was pared by 4 bases and J by 3 bases, with 13 bases between.

This clonotype was seen a few times. The V and J genes are TRBV20-1 and TRBJ2-3, with TRBD2 identical over 9 bases. Trimming at V came to 6 bases and at J to 2 bases, leaving 6 bases not matched to a gene. Germline values: CDR1 DFQATT, CDR2 SNEGSKA (reference sequence). CDR3 length equals 14 residues. The CDR3 DNA sequence: TGCAGTGCGTTAGCGGGAGAGGTCACAGATACGCAGTATTTT. Residues: CSALAGEVTDTQYF.

Many counts were recorded for this clonotype. The rearrangement uses TRBV3-1 and TRBJ2-1, with D possibly called TRBD1 or TRBD2 (5 bases each). Germline lookup yields CDR1 LGHDT and CDR2 YNNKEL (reference sequence). With 2 bases removed from V and 5 bases from J, the gap between germline ends came to 16 bases. This CDR3 region has 16 residues. The CDR3 bases are TGTGCCAGCAGCCAATTTTCCGGGACGTGGGACAATGAGCAGTTCTTC. Its protein product is CASSQFSGTWDNEQFF.

The chain joins TRBV3-1 to TRBJ2-1; 10 nucleotides agree with TRBD1. With 4 bases clipped from V and 2 bases from J, the junction kept 8 bases outside the gene matches. The germline V gene has CDR1 LGHDT and CDR2 YNNKEL (reference sequence). The CDR3 consists of 17 residues. CDR3: CASSRSPGTGAYNEQFF. DNA for the CDR3: TGTGCCAGCAGCCGTTCACCCGGGACAGGGGCCTACAATGAGCAGTTCTTC.

This clonotype was detected ten times or more. The V and J genes are TRBV19 and TRBJ1-4; weak D call: TRBD1 (6 bases). The CDR3 contains 15 residues. V was cut by 7 bases and J by 4 bases, with 16 bases left in between. CDR1 is LNHDA and CDR2 is SQIVND in the germline V gene (reference sequence). As DNA, the CDR3 is TGTGCCAGTACTCCCGATACAGGGATTAATGAAAAACTGTTTTTT. It yields the protein CASTPDTGINEKLFF.

V usage is TRBV7-6 and J usage is TRBJ2-7; TRBD1 matches 7 bases. Germline CDR1 reads SGHVS; CDR2 reads FNYEAQ. The V segment lost 2 bases and the J segment 3 bases; nucleotides outside the gene matches: 1. The CDR3 sequence is 13 residues long. The CDR3 sequence: CASSLRQGYEQYF. The CDR3 bases are TGTGCCAGCAGCTTACGACAGGGCTACGAGCAGTACTTC.

As for this clonotype: The conserved final phenylalanine or tryptophan is absent from the CDR3, which likely points to a read error. This chain uses TRBV12-3 or TRBV12-4 with TRBJ2-1, with D unclear. This CDR3 spans 12 amino acids. The germline V and J ends were trimmed by 8 bases and 6 bases, with 11 bases remaining between them. CDR3 sequence: CASSDLFNEQFS. The CDR3 DNA reads TGTGCCAGCTCGGACCTCTTCAATGAGCAGTTCTCC.

This clonotype has ten or more counts. This rearrangement joins TRBV7-3 to TRBJ2-2; no definite D call. Germline CDR1 and CDR2: SGHTA and FQGTGA. CDR3 length equals 12 residues. Between the trimmed V and J ends, which lost 5 bases and 7 bases, there was a span of 8 bases. CDR3 sequence reads: CASSKNGGELFF. The CDR3, as DNA: TGTGCCAGCAGCAAGAACGGCGGGGAGCTGTTTTTT.

V gene TRBV4-2 combines with J gene TRBJ2-1; 12 nucleotides match TRBD2. Germline V gene data show CDR1 as LGHNA and CDR2 as YNFKEQ. V shed 4 bases, J shed 4 bases, and the junction held 5 bases outside the gene matches. The CDR3 contains 16 residues. The CDR3 sequence is CASSLLAGGPYNEQFF. The CDR3, as DNA: TGTGCCAGCAGCCTTCTAGCGGGAGGGCCTTACAATGAGCAGTTCTTC.

This clonotype showed up just a few times. V is TRBV12-5 and J is TRBJ2-3; TRBD1 agrees at 7 bases. The germline V gene has CDR1 LGHNT and CDR2 FRNRAP. After removal of 4 bases from V and 6 bases from J, the junction contained 13 bases not matched to a gene. The CDR3 sequence is 16 residues long. The CDR3 reads CASGSPGTAQADTQYF. For the CDR3, the DNA is TGTGCTAGTGGTTCGCCTGGGACAGCGCAAGCGGATACGCAGTATTTT.

This clonotype has ten or more counts. The V and J genes are TRBV20-1 and TRBJ2-3; 7 bases are shared with TRBD2. Germline assignment: CDR1 DFQATT and CDR2 SNEGSKA (reference sequence). Unmatched junction bases numbered 8, after V lost 5 bases and J lost 3 bases. The CDR3 loop spans 14 amino acids. The CDR3: CSAVAGARTDTQYF. The CDR3 DNA reads TGCAGTGCTGTGGCGGGAGCGAGAACAGATACGCAGTATTTT.

This clonotype was observed at least ten times. The chain combines TRBV9 with TRBJ2-2, with D uncertain. This CDR3 region has 15 residues. V was trimmed by 5 bases and J by 4 bases, leaving 15 bases between them. Germline V gene lookup returns CDR1 SGDLS and CDR2 YYNGEE. The chain's CDR3 is CASSALDRSTGELFF. Written as DNA, the CDR3 is TGTGCCAGCAGTGCTTTGGATAGAAGCACCGGGGAGCTGTTTTTT. Looking up the rest from reference TRBV9 and TRBJ2-2 gives the full variable domain: DSGVTQTPKHLITATGQRVTLRCSPRSGDLSVYWYQQSLDQGLQFLIQYYNGEERAKGNILERFSAQQFPDLHSELNLSSLELGDSALYFCASSALDRSTGELFFGEGSRLTVL.

This clonotype was recorded at least ten times. CDR3 sequence (DNA): TGTGCCAGCAGTTTCGGGAGGCCGAGCTCCTACAATGAGCAGTTCTTC. Protein: CASSFGRPSSYNEQFF. This chain links TRBV6-5 with TRBJ2-1; 7 bases match TRBD2. The CDR3 covers 16 residues. Trimming took 4 bases from V and 0 from J; bases not matched to a gene: 6. Germline V gives CDR1 MNHEY, CDR2 SVGAGI.

The chain joins TRBV30 to TRBJ2-3; 7 nucleotides agree with TRBD1. Germline CDR1 and CDR2: GTSNPN and SVGIG (reference sequence). CDR3 length: 13 residues. The CDR3 nucleotides read TGTGCTTCCGCGACAGGGCTTACAGATACGCAGTATTTT. It specifies CASATGLTDTQYF.

The sample holds a few counts of this clonotype. This rearrangement joins TRBV29-1 to TRBJ2-2; 11 positions agree with TRBD1. Per germline, CDR1 SQVTM and CDR2 ANQGSEA. With V trimmed by 4 bases and J by 4 bases, 8 bases remained unmatched. The CDR3 runs 16 residues. This chain's CDR3 is CSVGTGGVLGTGELFF. In DNA form, the CDR3 reads TGCAGCGTTGGGACAGGGGGCGTCTTGGGCACCGGGGAGCTGTTTTTT.

Comments on this clonotype: Given a much more abundant clone one base away, this may be a read error. This chain links TRBV4-1 with TRBJ2-7, with TRBD1 matching over 7 bases. J lost 2 bases, V lost 1 base, and 5 bases had no gene match. CDR1 and CDR2 from the germline V gene are MGHRA and YSYEKL. The CDR3 is 15 amino acids. The CDR3 bases are TGCGCCAGCAGCCAAGGGGACAGTATGACCTACGAGCAGTACTTC. Encoded protein: CASSQGDSMTYEQYF.

This clonotype was counted ten times or more. This chain links TRBV19 with TRBJ1-2; no clear D. CDR1 and CDR2 from the germline V gene are LNHDA and SQIVND (reference sequence). This CDR3 contains 13 residues. The germline V and J ends were trimmed by 1 base and 4 bases, with 7 bases remaining between them. CDR3 nucleotides: TGTGCCAGTAGTATAGGGGGAGGCTATGGCTACACCTTC. This encodes CASSIGGGYGYTF.